These 21 T cell receptor beta chains originate from one sample sequenced in a study of blood T cells in healthy people across ages. Together with a sample-barcoded 5' primer, a J-beta primer mix was included in a second PCR lasting roughly 6 to 12 cycles. Via MiXCR, TCRdb re-called the 5' RACE reads, giving one row per CDR3 protein. Among almost 550,000 distinct CDR3 sequences, less than 25% were seen once, and the ten largest hold under 9%. The same specimen was also included in a second study, on T cells of mothers and their children.

The sequencing sample was made of blood. These receptors came from a boy between 10 and 17 years old in good health.

This clonotype appeared a few times. Mismatch with germline at one junction end may stem from a read error. This rearrangement joins TRBV27 to TRBJ2-3, with D perhaps matching TRBD1 or TRBD2 (6 bases each). There are 15 residues in the CDR3. CDR1 and CDR2 from the germline V gene are MNHEY and SMNVEV (reference sequence). The CDR3 loop reads CAGSLGGIATDTQYF. The CDR3 coding sequence is TGTGCCGGCAGTTTAGGGGGGATAGCCACAGATACGCAGTATTTT.

In this sample, this clonotype turned up many times. The rearrangement uses TRBV28 and TRBJ2-1, with 7 bases fitting TRBD1. The junction had 3 bases not matched to a gene; V was cut back by 3 bases and J by 4 bases. The CDR3 is 14 amino acids. The germline gives CDR1 MDHEN, CDR2 SYDVKM. The CDR3 DNA reads as TGTGCCAGCAGTTTGCAGGGGGAATACAATGAGCAGTTCTTC. Its protein product is CASSLQGEYNEQFF.

The genes are TRBV12-3 or TRBV12-4 and TRBJ2-3; D may be TRBD2 (6 bases). This CDR3 has 12 residues. V was cut by 6 bases and J by 6 bases, with 10 bases left in between. For the CDR3, the DNA is TGTGCCAGCAGAGGCGGGGCGGATACGCAGTATTTT. Encoded protein: CASRGGADTQYF.

This clonotype was picked up many times. CDR3 sequence reads: CSAIYQREKLFF. The CDR3 nucleotides are TGCAGCGCAATATATCAGAGGGAAAAACTGTTTTTT. The chain links TRBV29-1 to TRBJ1-4; no clear D gene. Trimming cost V 7 bases and J 8 bases, with 14 bases left between them. The CDR3 extends over 12 amino acids. The V gene's germline CDR1 is SQVTM and CDR2 ANQGSEA.

This clonotype turned up a few times. The chain carries TRBV12-3 or TRBV12-4 and TRBJ2-2; D could derive from TRBD1 or TRBD2 (5 bases each). Between the trimmed V and J ends, which lost 7 bases and 13 bases, there was a span of 16 bases. The CDR3 is 12 amino acids. The CDR3 sequence is CASTRGFSGLFF. In DNA, the CDR3 is TGTGCCAGCACTAGGGGATTCAGCGGGCTGTTTTTT.

The chain is built from TRBV12-3 or TRBV12-4 and TRBJ1-4, with 8 nucleotides matching TRBD1. The CDR3 runs 19 residues. Trimming cost V 6 bases and J 8 bases; bases outside gene matches: 23. Written as DNA, the CDR3 is TGTGCCAGCAGGCCAGGCCCGGACAGGGTCGGCTACACGGGGGAAAAACTGTTTTTT. This sequence encodes CASRPGPDRVGYTGEKLFF.

The gene calls are TRBV28 and TRBJ2-1; 7 nucleotides match TRBD2. The V segment lost 6 bases and the J segment 4 bases; nucleotides outside the gene matches: 6. Germline assignment: CDR1 MDHEN and CDR2 SYDVKM. This CDR3 contains 14 residues. CDR3 sequence reads: CASSSAGIYNEQFF. CDR3 sequence (DNA): TGTGCCAGCAGCTCAGCGGGGATTTACAATGAGCAGTTCTTC. The full variable domain, rest sourced from reference TRBV28 and TRBJ2-1, is DVKVTQSSRYLVKRTGEKVFLECVQDMDHENMFWYRQDPGLGLRLIYFSYDVKMKEKGDIPEGYSVSREKKERFSLILESASTNQTSMYLCASSSAGIYNEQFFGPGTRLTVL.

With respect to this clonotype: The junction departs from germline at one end; a sequencing error may be responsible. CDR3 in amino acids: CASSPSYWPTSNQLQHF. The CDR3 nucleotides read TGTGCCAGCTCACCATCGTACTGGCCGACTAGCAATCAGCTCCAGCATTTT. The chain couples TRBV18 to TRBJ1-5; D gene ambiguous. Germline V gene sequence: CDR1 KGHSH, CDR2 LQKENI. The CDR3 is 17 amino acids.

This clonotype showed up many times. CDR3 DNA: TGCAGTGCAGATAGGGTAAACATTCAGTACTTC. It translates to CSADRVNIQYF. V and J are TRBV20-1 and TRBJ2-4; unclear D gene. This CDR3 spans 11 amino acids. Looked up from germline, CDR1 is DFQATT and CDR2 is SNEGSKA (reference sequence). Trimming removed 6 bases at V and 6 bases at J, with 9 bases between.

This clonotype was counted a few times. J is TRBJ1-1 and V is TRBV7-9, with D possibly matching TRBD1 (5 bases). Germline values: CDR1 SEHNR, CDR2 FQNEAQ (reference sequence). The V end lost 1 base, the J end lost 1 base, and 13 bases lay between the germline ends. The CDR3 runs 16 residues. DNA for the CDR3: TGTGCCAGCAGCTTAGGAAGCGGGACGGGGAACACTGAAGCTTTCTTT. The encoded protein is CASSLGSGTGNTEAFF.

This clonotype was seen a few times. The chain recombines TRBV28 with TRBJ2-3; no reliable D call. Trimming took 9 bases from V and 0 from J, leaving 19 bases between them. This CDR3 is built from 16 residues. Looked up from germline, CDR1 is MDHEN and CDR2 is SYDVKM. The CDR3 sequence: CASSDPGSRSTDTQYF. DNA of the CDR3: TGTGCCAGTTCTGACCCGGGCAGTCGGAGCACAGATACGCAGTATTTT.

The chain recombines TRBV7-9 with TRBJ1-4; D remains unclear. Germline lookup yields CDR1 SEHNR and CDR2 FQNEAQ (reference sequence). This CDR3 is 15 amino acids long. Trimming cost V 5 bases and J 0 bases, with 10 bases left between them. DNA of the CDR3: TGTGCCAGCAGCCGGCGGATCGCAACTAATGAAAAACTGTTTTTT. Translation: CASSRRIATNEKLFF.

On this clonotype: Since the CDR3 does not end with the conserved phenylalanine or tryptophan, this likely comes from a read error. The rearrangement links TRBV7-3 to TRBJ2-1, with a weak D call TRBD2 (6 bases). The J call is doubtful: the DNA matches TRBJ2-5 better. The CDR3 totals 13 residues. In germline, CDR1 is SGHTA, CDR2 FQGTGA. The CDR3 spells CASSWGLQETQYL. CDR3 coding DNA: TGTGCCAGCAGCTGGGGACTTCAAGAGACCCAGTACCTC.

This clonotype appeared a few times. The J gene is TRBJ2-7, the V gene TRBV12-3 or TRBV12-4; tentative D call: TRBD2 (6 bases). The DNA end favors TRBJ2-1, so the J call may be wrong. CDR3 length equals 13 residues. CDR3 nucleotides: TGTGCCGTCCAGGAAGCGGGCCCCGTTGAGCAGTTCTTC. Its protein is CAVQEAGPVEQFF.

The chain carries TRBV20-1 and TRBJ2-1, with 8 bases fitting TRBD2. Germline V gene data show CDR1 as DFQATT and CDR2 as SNEGSKA (reference sequence). This CDR3 contains 15 residues. The V and J ends lost 0 bases and 5 bases, in that order; junction bases with no gene match: 6. The CDR3 nucleotides read TGCAGTGCTAGAGATAGCACTAGCGGAAACAATGAGCAGTTCTTC. Translated, it gives CSARDSTSGNNEQFF.

The V and J genes are TRBV3-1 and TRBJ2-7; weak D call: TRBD1 (6 bases). CDR3 length equals 15 residues. The germline V gene has CDR1 LGHDT and CDR2 YNNKEL (reference sequence). Between the trimmed V and J ends, which lost 0 bases and 5 bases, there was a span of 14 bases. In nucleotides, the CDR3 is TGTGCCAGCAGCCAAGAGCTTACAGGGTTAGACGAGCAGTACTTC. It is translated as CASSQELTGLDEQYF.

The chain has TRBV29-1 and TRBJ2-1; D gene uncertain. The CDR3 contains 16 residues. Deletions cut 1 base from V and 7 bases from J, with 20 bases between. CDR1 SQVTM and CDR2 ANQGSEA come from the germline V gene. DNA for the CDR3: TGCAGCGTTGAAGGGGCGGCAGGCATATTGGGGAATGAGCAGTTCTTC. Its protein product is CSVEGAAGILGNEQFF.

There are a few counts of this clonotype. This chain links TRBV7-6 with TRBJ1-1; TRBD1 matches 9 bases. Germline V lookup: CDR1 SGHVS, CDR2 FNYEAQ. The length of the CDR3 is 15 residues. V lost 1 base to trimming and J lost 1 base; unmatched junction nucleotides: 1. CDR3 loop: CASSLEGQGNTEAFF. The CDR3 coding sequence is TGTGCCAGCAGCTTAGAGGGACAGGGGAACACTGAAGCTTTCTTT.

Only a few counts were recorded for this clonotype. The V call is TRBV7-6, the J call TRBJ1-1; D remains ambiguous. Trimming cost V 2 bases and J 0 bases, with 13 bases left between them. The V gene's germline CDR1 is SGHVS and CDR2 FNYEAQ. This CDR3 spans 16 amino acids. The CDR3: CASSLFSVRMNTEAFF. CDR3 nucleotides: TGTGCCAGCAGCTTATTTTCCGTCAGGATGAACACTGAAGCTTTCTTT.

V gene TRBV5-5 combines with J gene TRBJ2-5, with 11 bases matching TRBD1. The CDR3 runs to 16 residues. Germline V gives CDR1 SGHKS, CDR2 YYEKEE (reference sequence). J was trimmed by 5 bases and V by 0 bases; bases with no gene match: 6. CDR3 amino acids: CASSLERTGGWETQYF. The CDR3 nucleotides are TGTGCCAGCAGCTTGGAGAGGACAGGGGGCTGGGAGACCCAGTACTTC.

The V and J genes are TRBV12-3 or TRBV12-4 and TRBJ1-1, with a weak D call TRBD1 (5 bases). The CDR3 runs to 14 residues. The V and J ends lost 5 bases and 2 bases respectively, with 12 bases between them. CDR3 residues: CASSRRDGNTEAFF. DNA of the CDR3: TGTGCCAGCAGTCGGCGGGACGGAAACACTGAAGCTTTCTTT.